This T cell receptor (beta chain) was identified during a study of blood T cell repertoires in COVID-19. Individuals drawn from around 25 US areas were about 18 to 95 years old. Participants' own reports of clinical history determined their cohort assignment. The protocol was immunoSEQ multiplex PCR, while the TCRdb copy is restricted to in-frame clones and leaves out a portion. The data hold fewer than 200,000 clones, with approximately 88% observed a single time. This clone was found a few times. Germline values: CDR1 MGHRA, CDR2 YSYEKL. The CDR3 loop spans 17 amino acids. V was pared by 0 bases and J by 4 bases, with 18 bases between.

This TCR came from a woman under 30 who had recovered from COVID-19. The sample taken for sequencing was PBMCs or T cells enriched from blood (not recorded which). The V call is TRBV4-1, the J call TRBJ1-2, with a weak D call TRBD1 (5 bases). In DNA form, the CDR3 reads TGCGCCAGCAGCCAAGATCAGGGTGGGATTCCCTTCTATGGCTACACCTTC. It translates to CASSQDQGGIPFYGYTF.